The TCR beta chain under discussion was sequenced for a study of identical twins. CDR3 length: 18 amino acids. Germline assignment: CDR1 SGHAT and CDR2 FQNNGV. V lost 0 bases and J lost 0, with 14 bases in between. TCRdb passed the 5' RACE reads through MiXCR, listing each CDR3 protein once. The sample shows some 760,000 distinct CDR3 sequences, roughly 18% of them seen only once. These data were likewise used in another study, on T cells expressing NK-cell markers.

The genes are TRBV11-2 and TRBJ1-4; D ambiguous. The origin of this receptor is a woman under 30 in good health. Material: PBMCs. DNA of the CDR3: TGTGCCAGCAGCTTAGATCGGTTCGCCACCACAACTAATGAAAAACTGTTTTTT. Its protein product is CASSLDRFATTTNEKLFF.